The 8 T cell receptor beta chains presented below share a single source sample, sequenced in a study of early T cells in non-severe SARS-CoV-2 infection. Via MiXCR, TCRdb re-called the 5' RACE reads, giving one row per CDR3 protein. This table has around 72,000 distinct CDR3 sequences, around 10% appearing once. Specimen: whole blood, collected at baseline. The receptors derive from an adult who was a healthcare worker with PCR-confirmed SARS-CoV-2 infection or an uninfected control (not recorded which).

This clonotype was detected a few times. This clone may be a read error of a much larger clone one base away. The rearrangement links TRBV25-1 to TRBJ2-3; weak D call: TRBD1 (6 bases). V lost 8 bases to trimming and J lost 4 bases, with 7 bases between them. The CDR3 totals 11 residues. Germline V gives CDR1 MGHDK, CDR2 SYGVNS. The CDR3 sequence: CASAGADTQYF. The CDR3 DNA sequence: TGTGCCAGCGCAGGGGCAGATACGCAGTATTTT.

The table lists this clonotype with a count of one. The DNA for the CDR3 is TGTGCCAGCAGCTTCGTCGGTGCGGAGACCCAGTACTTC. Protein: CASSFVGAETQYF. The chain has TRBV5-8 and TRBJ2-5, with D uncertain. Trimming shortened V by 2 bases and J by 5 bases, and 10 bases separated the two germline ends. This CDR3 contains 13 residues. CDR1 SGHTS and CDR2 YDEGEE come from the germline V gene.

This clonotype was seen a handful of times. The chain recombines TRBV5-1 with TRBJ2-3; 8 bases map to TRBD1. The CDR3 is made up of 13 amino acids. With 6 bases clipped from V and 5 bases from J, the junction kept 5 bases outside the gene matches. Germline V lookup: CDR1 SGHRS, CDR2 YFSETQ. The CDR3 nucleotides read TGCGCCAGCACGAGACAGGGGATAGATACGCAGTATTTT. Residues: CASTRQGIDTQYF.

V usage is TRBV15 and J usage is TRBJ1-6; D might be TRBD1 (5 bases). Trimming took off 2 bases at V and 9 bases at J, with 8 bases between the two ends. Germline CDR1 and CDR2: LNHNV and YYDKDF (reference sequence). The CDR3 loop spans 13 amino acids. The CDR3 loop reads CATSRYQGSPLHF. The CDR3, as DNA: TGTGCCACCAGCAGATACCAGGGTTCACCCCTCCACTTT. Variable domain in full (rest from reference TRBV15 and TRBJ1-6): DAMVIQNPRYQVTQFGKPVTLSCSQTLNHNVMYWYQQKSSQAPKLLFHYYDKDFNNEADTPDNFQSRRPNTSFCFLDIRSPGLGDTAMYLCATSRYQGSPLHFGNGTRLTVT.

The chain links TRBV4-1 to TRBJ2-5; D gene unclear. In germline, CDR1 is MGHRA, CDR2 YSYEKL. Trimming took off 2 bases at V and 5 bases at J, with 6 bases between the two ends. The CDR3 extends over 12 amino acids. This CDR3 is CASSQPRETQYF. CDR3 nucleotides: TGCGCCAGCAGCCAACCCCGGGAGACCCAGTACTTC.

This clonotype was seen a handful of times. This chain links TRBV5-1 with TRBJ2-2; tentative D call: TRBD1 (6 bases). The CDR3 consists of 15 residues. V was cut by 4 bases and J by 3 bases, with 13 bases left in between. Germline-derived CDR1 and CDR2 are SGHRS and YFSETQ. The CDR3 DNA is TGCGCCAGCAGCAAAGGGGGAACGGACACCGGGGAGCTGTTTTTT. Its translation is CASSKGGTDTGELFF. The variable domain in full, completed from reference TRBV5-1 and TRBJ2-2, reads KAGVTQTPRYLIKTRGQQVTLSCSPISGHRSVSWYQQTPGQGLQFLFEYFSETQRNKGNFPGRFSGRQFSNSRSEMNVSTLELGDSALYLCASSKGGTDTGELFFGEGSRLTVL.

This clonotype showed up just a few times. The chain joins TRBV27 to TRBJ1-5; possible D gene TRBD1, 6 bases. This CDR3 has 14 amino acids. The germline V and J ends were trimmed by 5 bases and 5 bases, with 13 bases remaining between them. Germline CDR1 and CDR2: MNHEY and SMNVEV (reference sequence). CDR3 in amino acids: CASSPRTVDQPQHF. The CDR3 DNA reads TGTGCCAGCAGTCCTAGGACAGTGGATCAGCCCCAGCATTTT.

The V call is TRBV5-1, the J call TRBJ2-3, with 9 nucleotides matching TRBD1. With 4 bases clipped from V and 3 bases from J, the junction kept 6 bases outside the gene matches. Germline V gives CDR1 SGHRS, CDR2 YFSETQ. This CDR3 has 15 amino acids. The CDR3 protein is CASSPLTGGTDTQYF. CDR3 sequence (DNA): TGCGCCAGCAGCCCTCTGACAGGGGGGACAGATACGCAGTATTTT.